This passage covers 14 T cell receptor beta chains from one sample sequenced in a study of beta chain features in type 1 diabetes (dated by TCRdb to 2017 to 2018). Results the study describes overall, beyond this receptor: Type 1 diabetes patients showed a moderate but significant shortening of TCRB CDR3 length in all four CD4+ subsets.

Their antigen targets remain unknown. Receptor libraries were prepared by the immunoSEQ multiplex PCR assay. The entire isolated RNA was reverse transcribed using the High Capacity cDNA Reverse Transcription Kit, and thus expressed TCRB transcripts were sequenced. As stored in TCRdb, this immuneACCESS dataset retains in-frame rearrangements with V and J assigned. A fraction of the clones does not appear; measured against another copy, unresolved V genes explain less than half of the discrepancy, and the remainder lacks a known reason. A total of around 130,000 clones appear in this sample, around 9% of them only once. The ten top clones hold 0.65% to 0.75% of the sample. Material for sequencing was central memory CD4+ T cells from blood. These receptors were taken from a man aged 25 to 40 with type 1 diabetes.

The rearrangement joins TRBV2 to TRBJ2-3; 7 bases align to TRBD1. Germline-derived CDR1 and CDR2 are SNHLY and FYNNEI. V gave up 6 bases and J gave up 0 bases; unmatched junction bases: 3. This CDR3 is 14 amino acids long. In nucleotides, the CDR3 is TGTGCCAGCAGCCGGGACAGTAGCACAGATACGCAGTATTTT. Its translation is CASSRDSSTDTQYF. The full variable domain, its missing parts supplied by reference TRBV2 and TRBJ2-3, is EPEVTQTPSHQVTQMGQEVILRCVPISNHLYFYWYRQILGQKVEFLVSFYNNEISEKSEIFDDQFSVERPDGSNFTLKIRSTKLEDSAMYFCASSRDSSTDTQYFGPGTRLTVL.

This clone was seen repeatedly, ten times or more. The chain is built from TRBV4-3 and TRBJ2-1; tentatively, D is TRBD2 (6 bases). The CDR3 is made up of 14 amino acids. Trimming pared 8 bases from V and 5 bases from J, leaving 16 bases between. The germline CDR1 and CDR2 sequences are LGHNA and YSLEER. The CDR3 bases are TGCGCCAGCGCGTCGCGGGGAAGAAACAATGAGCAGTTCTTC. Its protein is CASASRGRNNEQFF.

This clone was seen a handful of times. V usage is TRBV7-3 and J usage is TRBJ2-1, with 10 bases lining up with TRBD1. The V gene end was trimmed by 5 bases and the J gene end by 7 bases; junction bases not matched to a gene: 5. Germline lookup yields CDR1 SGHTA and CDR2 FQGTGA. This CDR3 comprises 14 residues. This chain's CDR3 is CASSAPGQGNEQFF. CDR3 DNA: TGTGCCAGCAGCGCCCCGGGACAGGGGAATGAGCAGTTCTTC.

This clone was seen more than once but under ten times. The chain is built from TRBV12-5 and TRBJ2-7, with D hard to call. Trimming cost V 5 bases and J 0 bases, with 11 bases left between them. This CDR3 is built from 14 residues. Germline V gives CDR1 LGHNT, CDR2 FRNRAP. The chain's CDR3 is CASGPTLSSYEQYF. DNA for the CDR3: TGTGCTAGTGGTCCCACCTTGAGCTCCTACGAGCAGTACTTC.

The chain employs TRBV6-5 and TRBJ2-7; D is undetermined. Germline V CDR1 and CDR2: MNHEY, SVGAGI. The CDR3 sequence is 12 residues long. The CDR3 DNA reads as TGTGTCACACCCCGGGTTACCTACGAGCAGTACTTC. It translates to CVTPRVTYEQYF.

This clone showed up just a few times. The CDR3 sequence: CSALAEGPQHF. In DNA, the CDR3 is TGCAGTGCCCTCGCCGAGGGCCCCCAGCATTTT. The chain combines TRBV20-1 with TRBJ1-5; D is unresolved. V dropped 6 bases and J dropped 10 bases, with 13 bases sitting between them. CDR1 is DFQATT and CDR2 is SNEGSKA in the germline V gene (reference sequence). The CDR3 extends over 11 amino acids.

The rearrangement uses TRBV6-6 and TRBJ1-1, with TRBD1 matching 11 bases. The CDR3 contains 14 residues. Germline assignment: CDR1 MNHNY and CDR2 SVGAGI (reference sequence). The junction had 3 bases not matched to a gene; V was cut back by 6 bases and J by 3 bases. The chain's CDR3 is CASRTDRGHTEAFF. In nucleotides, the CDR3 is TGTGCCAGCAGGACGGACAGGGGGCACACTGAAGCTTTCTTT.

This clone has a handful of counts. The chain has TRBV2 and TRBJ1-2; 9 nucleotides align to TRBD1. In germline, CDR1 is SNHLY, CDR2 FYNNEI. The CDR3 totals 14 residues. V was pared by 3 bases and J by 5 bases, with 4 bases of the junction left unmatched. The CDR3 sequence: CASSEDRGGYGYTF. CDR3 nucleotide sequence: TGTGCCAGCAGTGAGGACAGGGGAGGGTATGGCTACACCTTC.

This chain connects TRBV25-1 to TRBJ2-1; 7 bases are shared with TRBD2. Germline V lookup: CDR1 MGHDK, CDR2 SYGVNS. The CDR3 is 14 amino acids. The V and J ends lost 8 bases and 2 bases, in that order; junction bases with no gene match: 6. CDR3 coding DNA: TGTGCCAGCGCTAAAGCGGGGCCCTACAATGAGCAGTTCTTC. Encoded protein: CASAKAGPYNEQFF.

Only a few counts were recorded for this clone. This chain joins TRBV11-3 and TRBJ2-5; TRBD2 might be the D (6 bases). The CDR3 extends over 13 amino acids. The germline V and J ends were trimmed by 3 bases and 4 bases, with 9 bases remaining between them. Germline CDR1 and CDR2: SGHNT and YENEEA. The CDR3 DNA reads TGTGCCAGCAGCTTGGGAGGAGGAGAGACCCAGTACTTC. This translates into CASSLGGGETQYF.

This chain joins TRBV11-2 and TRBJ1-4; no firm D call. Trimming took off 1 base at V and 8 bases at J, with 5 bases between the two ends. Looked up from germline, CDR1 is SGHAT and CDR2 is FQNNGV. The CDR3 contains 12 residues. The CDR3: CASSLGREKLFF. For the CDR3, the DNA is TGTGCCAGCAGCTTAGGGCGGGAAAAACTGTTTTTT.

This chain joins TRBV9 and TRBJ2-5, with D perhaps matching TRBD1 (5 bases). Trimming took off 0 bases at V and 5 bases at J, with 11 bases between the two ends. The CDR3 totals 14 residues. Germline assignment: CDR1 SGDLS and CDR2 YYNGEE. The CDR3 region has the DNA TGTGCCAGCAGCGTAGAAGGGGTTTGGGAGACCCAGTACTTC. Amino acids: CASSVEGVWETQYF.

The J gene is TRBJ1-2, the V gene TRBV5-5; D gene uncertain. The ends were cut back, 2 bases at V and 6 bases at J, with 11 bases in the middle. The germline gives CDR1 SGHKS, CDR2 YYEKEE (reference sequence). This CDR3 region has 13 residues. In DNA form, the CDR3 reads TGTGCCAGCAGCTTACGAGTACTCGATGGCTACACCTTC. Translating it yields CASSLRVLDGYTF.

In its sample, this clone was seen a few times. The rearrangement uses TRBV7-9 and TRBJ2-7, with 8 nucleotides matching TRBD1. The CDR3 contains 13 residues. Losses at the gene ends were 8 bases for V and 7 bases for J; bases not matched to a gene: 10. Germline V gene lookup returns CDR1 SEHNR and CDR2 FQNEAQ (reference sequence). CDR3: CASYRTGNMEQYF. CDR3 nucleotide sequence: TGTGCCAGCTACCGGACAGGGAATATGGAGCAGTACTTC.